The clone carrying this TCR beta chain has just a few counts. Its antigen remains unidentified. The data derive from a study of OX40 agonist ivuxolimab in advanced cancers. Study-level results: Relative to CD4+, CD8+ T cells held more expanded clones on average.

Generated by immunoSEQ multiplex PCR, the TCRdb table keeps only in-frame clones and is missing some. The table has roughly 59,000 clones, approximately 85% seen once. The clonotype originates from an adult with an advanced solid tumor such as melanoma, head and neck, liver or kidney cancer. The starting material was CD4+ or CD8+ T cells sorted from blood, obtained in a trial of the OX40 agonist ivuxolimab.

The CDR3 region has the DNA TGTGCCAGTCTGGAGTCCTACGAGCAGTACTTC. It encodes CASLESYEQYF. The chain employs TRBV19 and TRBJ2-7; D remains unclear. V was pared by 8 bases and J by 1 base, with 6 bases between. Looked up from germline, CDR1 is LNHDA and CDR2 is SQIVND (reference sequence). The CDR3 runs to 11 residues.